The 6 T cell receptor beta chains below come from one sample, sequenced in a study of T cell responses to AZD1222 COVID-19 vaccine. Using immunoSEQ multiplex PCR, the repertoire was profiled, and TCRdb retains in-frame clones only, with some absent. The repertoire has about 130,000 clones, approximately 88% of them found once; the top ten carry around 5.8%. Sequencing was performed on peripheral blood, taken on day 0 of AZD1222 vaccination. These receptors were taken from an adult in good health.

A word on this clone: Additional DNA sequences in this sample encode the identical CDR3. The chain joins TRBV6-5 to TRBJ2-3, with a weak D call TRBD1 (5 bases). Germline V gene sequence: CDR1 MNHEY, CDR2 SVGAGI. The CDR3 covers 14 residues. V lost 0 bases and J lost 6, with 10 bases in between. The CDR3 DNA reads TGTGCCAGCAGTTACTCGGCAGGGTCGGATACGCAGTATTTT. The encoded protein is CASSYSAGSDTQYF.

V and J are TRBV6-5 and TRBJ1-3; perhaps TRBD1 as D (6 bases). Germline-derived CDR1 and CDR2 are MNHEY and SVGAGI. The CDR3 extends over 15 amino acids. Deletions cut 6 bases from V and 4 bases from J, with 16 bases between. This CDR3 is CASSLGHTFGNTIYF. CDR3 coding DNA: TGTGCCAGCAGCTTGGGACATACTTTCGGAAACACCATATATTTT.

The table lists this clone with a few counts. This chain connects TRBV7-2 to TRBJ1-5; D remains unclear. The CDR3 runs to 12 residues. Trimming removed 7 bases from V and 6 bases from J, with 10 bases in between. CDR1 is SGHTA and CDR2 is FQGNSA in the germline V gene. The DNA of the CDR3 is TGTGCCAGCACCGCTGGGAGTCAGCCCCAGCATTTT. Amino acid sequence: CASTAGSQPQHF.

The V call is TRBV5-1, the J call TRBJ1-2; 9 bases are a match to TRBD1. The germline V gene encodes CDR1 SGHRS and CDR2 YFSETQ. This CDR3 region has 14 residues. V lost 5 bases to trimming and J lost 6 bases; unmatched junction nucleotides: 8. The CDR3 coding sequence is TGCGCCAGCAGTTCCACAGGGGGCGTTGATGGCTACACCTTC. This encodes CASSSTGGVDGYTF.

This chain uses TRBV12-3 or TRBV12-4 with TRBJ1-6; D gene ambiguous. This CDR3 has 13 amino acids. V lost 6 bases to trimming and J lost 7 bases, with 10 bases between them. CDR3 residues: CASSPHENSPLHF. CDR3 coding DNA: TGTGCCAGCAGCCCCCATGAGAATTCACCCCTCCACTTT.

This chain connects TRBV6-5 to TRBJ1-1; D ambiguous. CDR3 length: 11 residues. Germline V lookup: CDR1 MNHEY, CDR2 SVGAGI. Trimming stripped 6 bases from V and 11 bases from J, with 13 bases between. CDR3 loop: CASRAEGPAFF. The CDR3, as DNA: TGTGCCAGCAGGGCAGAAGGACCGGCTTTCTTT.